This is a list of T cell receptor beta chains from one sample in a study of technical replicates of blood from a few donors. Assay used: immunoSEQ multiplex PCR; TCRdb lists only in-frame clones, some missing. The table has approximately 81,000 clones, roughly 95% seen once. The sample taken for sequencing was T cells isolated from PBMCs. The origin of the receptors is a human donor in good health. Both conserved end residues are part of each CDR3. A D gene is named only where the DNA matches it firmly. Part of the rows lack a size; the others show once, few, many or a class for expanded clones.

v_call	clone_size	j_call	d_call	cdr3_nt	cdr3_aa
TRBV12-5	NA	TRBJ2-2	TRBD2	TGTGCTAGTGGCTCTACCCGACTAGCTGGCTTAGGAAAAACCGGGGAGCTGTTTTTT	CASGSTRLAGLGKTGELFF
TRBV9	NA	TRBJ1-1	TRBD1	TGTGCCAGCAGCGTCGGATCTTGGGGACAGGGGATGAACACTGAAGCTTTCTTT	CASSVGSWGQGMNTEAFF
TRBV7-8	NA	TRBJ1-5	TRBD1	TGTGCCAGCAGCAAAGGACAGGGGTATCAGCCCCAGCATTTT	CASSKGQGYQPQHF
TRBV10-3	NA	TRBJ1-3	NA	TGTGCCATCAGTGACCCCAAAGCGGGGGTTGGCTCTGGAAACACCATATATTTT	CAISDPKAGVGSGNTIYF
TRBV19	NA	TRBJ2-7	NA	TGTGCCAGTAGTATCTCAGGGGAGTCCTACGAGCAGTACTTC	CASSISGESYEQYF
TRBV6-5	NA	TRBJ1-5	TRBD1	TGTGCCAGCAGCCGGACAGGGGGCCCCTTCGAGCCCCAGCATTTT	CASSRTGGPFEPQHF
TRBV2	NA	TRBJ1-2	TRBD1	TGTGCCAGCCCACAGGGGAGTAGCTATGGCTACACCTTC	CASPQGSSYGYTF
TRBV11-2	NA	TRBJ1-5	NA	TGTGCCAGCAGCTCCCAGGGGCAGCCCCAGCATTTT	CASSSQGQPQHF
TRBV9	few	TRBJ1-1	TRBD1	TGTGCCAGCAGCTTCGGACAGGGGAGGAACACTGAAGCTTTCTTT	CASSFGQGRNTEAFF
TRBV5-1	once	TRBJ2-7	TRBD2	TGCGCCAGCAGCTTAACTATAGCGGGAGTGGTATACGAGCAGTACTTC	CASSLTIAGVVYEQYF
TRBV14	NA	TRBJ2-3	TRBD1	TGTGCCAGCAGCCAAGAATGGGGACAGGCCGCGGTGGCGCAGTATTTT	CASSQEWGQAAVAQYF
TRBV28	NA	TRBJ2-7	TRBD2	TGTGCCACCTTTCGAGAGCGGGAGCAAACCTACGAGCAGTACTTC	CATFREREQTYEQYF
TRBV6-1	NA	TRBJ2-7	TRBD1	TGTGCCAGCAGTGAAGCTCCGAGACAGGGTTCAAAGCAGTACTTC	CASSEAPRQGSKQYF
TRBV10-1	NA	TRBJ1-5	NA	TGCGCCAGCAGGGACTCTTTAGATGTCCAGCCCCAGCATTTT	CASRDSLDVQPQHF
TRBV19	NA	TRBJ2-3	TRBD2	TGTGCCAGTAGTATAGTCAGCGGGGTAAGCACAGATACGCAGTATTTT	CASSIVSGVSTDTQYF
TRBV9	NA	TRBJ2-2	TRBD2	TGTGCCAGCAGTTCGGGACTAGCGGGAGTTGACGGGGAGCTGTTTTTT	CASSSGLAGVDGELFF
TRBV10-3	few	TRBJ1-5	TRBD1	TGTGCCATCAGCGGACAGGGGGTCAATCAGCCCCAGCATTTT	CAISGQGVNQPQHF
TRBV2	NA	TRBJ1-2	TRBD1	TGTGCCAGCAGTGAGGAACAGGGGCTGGGTGGCTACACCTTC	CASSEEQGLGGYTF
TRBV19	NA	TRBJ2-5	NA	TGTGCCAGTATGGAGCAAGAGACCCAGTACTTC	CASMEQETQYF
TRBV6-5	NA	TRBJ2-7	NA	TGTGCCAGCAGCACAGGGAGATCTAACGAGCAGTACTTC	CASSTGRSNEQYF
TRBV18	NA	TRBJ1-4	TRBD1	TGTGCCAGCTCACCGGGGACAGTCGGACTGTTTTTT	CASSPGTVGLFF
TRBV4-1	NA	TRBJ2-1	TRBD2	TGCGCCAGCAGCCTCTTAGCGGGAGGAGACAATGAGCAGTTCTTC	CASSLLAGGDNEQFF
TRBV4-3	NA	TRBJ2-7	NA	TGCGCCAGCAGCCATACGACAGGAAGACCGAACGAGCAGTACTTC	CASSHTTGRPNEQYF
TRBV28	once	TRBJ1-5	NA	TGTGCCAGCATTCAAACCGGGACTCCCTATAGCAATCAGCCCCAGCATTTT	CASIQTGTPYSNQPQHF
TRBV5-4	NA	TRBJ2-1	NA	TGTGCCAGCAGCATGAATAGAGAGTATGAGCAGTTCTTC	CASSMNREYEQFF
TRBV6-5	NA	TRBJ1-4	NA	TGTGCCAGCAGTTACTCGCCGTATACAGGGAATGAAAAACTGTTTTTT	CASSYSPYTGNEKLFF
TRBV7-2	NA	TRBJ1-5	NA	TGTGCCAGCAGCCCTACGGGGGGGAATCAGCCCCAGCATTTT	CASSPTGGNQPQHF